Shown below are 31 T cell receptor beta chains from a single sample sequenced in a study of response to subunit inactivated influenza vaccine. TCRdb reprocessed the RT-PCR reads via MiXCR and lists one record per CDR3 protein. Of about 570,000 distinct CDR3 sequences in the sample, around 11% were seen once. These same data were also listed under a study on T cells expressing NK-cell markers. That investigation notes: With UMIs, 5'RACE template switching was used to make TCR beta cDNA.

Specimen: PBMCs from blood, collected on the day of vaccination. These receptors originate from a man aged 50-60 years who received an inactivated influenza vaccine.

The chain carries TRBV7-9 and TRBJ2-5, with D maybe TRBD1 (5 bases). This CDR3 is built from 15 residues. Trimming took 1 base from V and 3 from J, leaving 12 bases between them. CDR1 is SEHNR, CDR2 FQNEAQ, per germline (reference sequence). The CDR3 region is CASSLGQGAEETQYF. As DNA, the CDR3 is TGTGCCAGCAGCTTAGGTCAGGGCGCGGAAGAGACCCAGTACTTC. The full variable domain, completed using reference TRBV7-9 and TRBJ2-5, is DTGVSQNPRHKITKRGQNVTFRCDPISEHNRLYWYRQTLGQGPEFLTYFQNEAQLEKSRLLSDRFSAERPKGSFSTLEIQRTEQGDSAMYLCASSLGQGAEETQYFGPGTRLLVL.

This clonotype has more than one count but fewer than ten. The V call is TRBV7-3, the J call TRBJ1-6; no firm D call. Germline V CDR1 and CDR2: SGHTA, FQGTGA. The CDR3 is 14 residues long. Between the trimmed V and J ends, which lost 3 bases and 9 bases, there was a span of 12 bases. CDR3 sequence: CASSLTVEGSPLHF. CDR3 bases: TGTGCCAGCAGCTTGACCGTTGAGGGTTCACCCCTCCACTTT.

This clonotype was observed a few times. J is TRBJ2-1 and V is TRBV12-5; 7 positions agree with TRBD1. Losses at the gene ends were 1 base for V and 6 bases for J; bases not matched to a gene: 6. Germline assignment: CDR1 LGHNT and CDR2 FRNRAP. This CDR3 contains 15 residues. CDR3 protein: CASGLGANRGNEQFF. CDR3 DNA sequence: TGTGCTAGTGGTTTGGGCGCTAACAGGGGCAATGAGCAGTTCTTC.

In this sample, this clonotype turned up a few times. The chain couples TRBV27 to TRBJ2-2; D is ambiguous. CDR1 and CDR2 from the germline V gene are MNHEY and SMNVEV (reference sequence). The CDR3 consists of 15 residues. Deletions cut 4 bases from V and 9 bases from J, with 18 bases between. The CDR3 nucleotides are TGTGCCAGCAGTTCGGGTCCGGTAAGGAGCCGGGAGCTGTTTTTT. This codes for CASSSGPVRSRELFF.

This clonotype was seen a handful of times. This chain connects TRBV28 to TRBJ1-5; 7 bases are shared with TRBD1. With V trimmed by 6 bases and J by 4 bases, 6 bases remained unmatched. The CDR3 totals 14 residues. Germline lookup yields CDR1 MDHEN and CDR2 SYDVKM. DNA for the CDR3: TGTGCCAGCAGGGCGGACAGGTATAATCAGCCCCAGCATTTT. Its protein is CASRADRYNQPQHF.

The chain's CDR3 is CASSLRLAGPITDTQYF. CDR3 nucleotide sequence: TGTGCCAGCAGCCTCAGACTAGCGGGACCGATCACAGATACGCAGTATTTT. The genes are TRBV7-2 and TRBJ2-3; 11 bases are a match to TRBD2. The V segment lost 5 bases and the J segment 2 bases; nucleotides outside the gene matches: 9. This CDR3 is 17 amino acids long. Germline V gives CDR1 SGHTA, CDR2 FQGNSA. The full variable domain, rest sourced from reference TRBV7-2 and TRBJ2-3, is GAGVSQSPSNKVTEKGKDVELRCDPISGHTALYWYRQSLGQGLEFLIYFQGNSAPDKSGLPSDRFSAERTGGSVSTLTIQRTQQEDSAVYLCASSLRLAGPITDTQYFGPGTRLTVL.

In this sample, this clonotype turned up many times. The chain couples TRBV11-2 to TRBJ2-7; 13 nucleotides align to TRBD2. V gave up 4 bases and J gave up 3 bases; unmatched junction bases: 3. Germline loops: CDR1 SGHAT, CDR2 FQNNGV. CDR3 length: 15 residues. The CDR3 loop reads CASSSGLAGIYEQYF. As DNA, the CDR3 is TGTGCCAGCAGCTCGGGACTAGCGGGGATCTACGAGCAGTACTTC.

This clonotype showed up just a few times. The V call is TRBV5-6, the J call TRBJ1-2; D call uncertain. Deletions cut 4 bases from V and 8 bases from J, with 15 bases between. CDR1 and CDR2 from the germline V gene are SGHDT and YYEEEE. CDR3 length: 13 amino acids. CDR3 bases: TGTGCCAGCAGCCAGACGGTTAAGGACGGCTACACCTTC. This encodes CASSQTVKDGYTF. Full variable domain (missing parts from reference TRBV5-6 and TRBJ1-2): DAGVTQSPTHLIKTRGQQVTLRCSPKSGHDTVSWYQQALGQGPQFIFQYYEEEERQRGNFPDRFSGHQFPNYSSELNVNALLLGDSALYLCASSQTVKDGYTFGSGTRLTVV.

V gene TRBV12-5 combines with J gene TRBJ2-3; D gene ambiguous. Trimming removed 3 bases at V and 3 bases at J, with 4 bases between. CDR1 is LGHNT and CDR2 is FRNRAP in the germline V gene. The CDR3 is 12 amino acids. DNA of the CDR3: TGTGCTAGTGGTTTAACGACAGATACGCAGTATTTT. Its protein is CASGLTTDTQYF.

This clonotype was detected only a few times. The rearrangement links TRBV6-1 to TRBJ1-2, with TRBD1 identical over 9 bases. The CDR3 is 14 amino acids. Trimming took 8 bases from V and 5 from J; bases not matched to a gene: 9. Per germline, CDR1 MNHNS and CDR2 SASEGT. The CDR3, as DNA: TGTGCCAGCTACCCGGCCGGGACAGGGTATGGCTACACCTTC. Amino acid sequence: CASYPAGTGYGYTF.

J is TRBJ1-5 and V is TRBV27; D remains ambiguous. The V end was cut by 3 bases, the J end by 3 bases, with 9 bases between. This CDR3 comprises 14 residues. CDR1 is MNHEY, CDR2 SMNVEV, per germline (reference sequence). The CDR3: CASSFAGYNQPQHF. The CDR3, as DNA: TGTGCCAGCAGTTTTGCCGGATACAATCAGCCCCAGCATTTT.

V gene TRBV9 combines with J gene TRBJ2-7, with D unresolved. V lost 2 bases, J lost 0 bases, and 12 bases lay in between. CDR3 length equals 15 residues. Looked up from germline, CDR1 is SGDLS and CDR2 is YYNGEE. The CDR3 region is CASSVVSVPSYEQYF. The CDR3 coding sequence is TGTGCCAGCAGCGTCGTATCGGTTCCCTCCTACGAGCAGTACTTC.

The table lists this clonotype with a few counts. V and J are TRBV7-2 and TRBJ1-2; no reliable D call. From germline, CDR1 is SGHTA and CDR2 FQGNSA. CDR3 size: 12 residues. Trimming pared 0 bases from V and 13 bases from J, leaving 12 bases between. CDR3 bases: TGTGCCAGCAGCTTAGCCGGCAGGACTGGCACCTTC. Encoded protein: CASSLAGRTGTF.

This clonotype was seen only a few times. V is TRBV4-3 and J is TRBJ2-3; D gene ambiguous. The CDR3 contains 16 residues. Trimming pared 4 bases from V and 0 bases from J, leaving 14 bases between. The germline gives CDR1 LGHNA, CDR2 YSLEER. The CDR3 loop reads CASSLGRRTSTDTQYF. The CDR3 nucleotides are TGCGCCAGCAGCCTGGGCCGCCGAACCAGCACAGATACGCAGTATTTT.

Remarks on this clonotype: With a much larger clone just one base away, this may be a read error. The chain uses TRBV7-2 and TRBJ2-1; 7 bases agree with TRBD2. Germline CDR1 SGHTA, CDR2 FQGNSA. V was clipped by 1 base and J by 3 bases; unmatched bases: 3. The length of the CDR3 is 15 residues. The CDR3 loop reads CASSLGGSFYNEQFF. The CDR3 nucleotides are TGTGCCAGCAGCTTAGGCGGGAGTTTCTACAATGAGCAGTTCTTC.

This clonotype was picked up a small number of times. The V and J genes are TRBV20-1 and TRBJ2-5, with unresolved D. The CDR3 is 12 residues long. V lost 0 bases to trimming and J lost 5 bases, with 7 bases between them. Looked up from germline, CDR1 is DFQATT and CDR2 is SNEGSKA (reference sequence). Here the CDR3 reads CSARDLRETQYF. In nucleotides, the CDR3 is TGCAGTGCTAGAGATCTTCGGGAGACCCAGTACTTC.

The rearrangement joins TRBV14 to TRBJ2-1; D not certain. CDR1 and CDR2 (germline): SGHDN, FVKESK. Trimming pared 0 bases from V and 10 bases from J, leaving 4 bases between. The CDR3 consists of 11 residues. CDR3 sequence: CASSQEAEQFF. The CDR3 bases are TGTGCCAGCAGCCAAGAGGCGGAGCAGTTCTTC.

The rearrangement links TRBV4-3 to TRBJ1-5; tentatively, D is TRBD1 (6 bases). CDR1 and CDR2 (germline): LGHNA, YSLEER. This CDR3 has 14 residues. The V gene lost 0 bases and the J gene lost 5 bases, with 8 bases spanning the gap. The CDR3 region has the DNA TGCGCCAGCAGCCAAGAGTCAGGGGATCAGCCCCAGCATTTT. Protein product: CASSQESGDQPQHF.

A few counts support this clonotype. The chain recombines TRBV5-1 with TRBJ1-3, with TRBD1 matching 9 bases. Germline loops: CDR1 SGHRS, CDR2 YFSETQ. The ends lost 2 bases at V and 4 bases at J; junction bases unmatched: 4. This CDR3 is built from 15 residues. The CDR3 DNA follows: TGCGCCAGCAGCTTTGGGACAGGGCAAGGAAACACCATATATTTT. Translating it yields CASSFGTGQGNTIYF.

The V and J genes are TRBV4-1 and TRBJ2-7; D is uncertain. Germline V gene sequence: CDR1 MGHRA, CDR2 YSYEKL. The CDR3 covers 16 residues. Trimming removed 1 base at V and 2 bases at J, with 15 bases between. The CDR3 here is CASSQGPDKVTYEQYF. The CDR3 bases are TGCGCCAGCAGCCAAGGTCCAGACAAGGTCACCTACGAGCAGTACTTC.

The rearrangement joins TRBV5-1 to TRBJ2-7; 9 bases match TRBD1. The CDR3 consists of 14 residues. Germline V gene sequence: CDR1 SGHRS, CDR2 YFSETQ. Unmatched junction bases numbered 3, after V lost 3 bases and J lost 2 bases. CDR3 in DNA: TGCGCCAGCAGCTCGTGGACAGGGGCCTACGAGCAGTACTTC. This codes for CASSSWTGAYEQYF.

The J gene is TRBJ2-1, the V gene TRBV12-3 or TRBV12-4; the match to TRBD2 covers 12 bases. The V and J ends lost 6 bases and 6 bases, in that order; junction bases with no gene match: 6. This CDR3 region has 15 residues. CDR3 protein: CASRLAGGESNEQFF. The DNA for the CDR3 is TGTGCCAGCAGGCTAGCGGGGGGGGAAAGCAATGAGCAGTTCTTC.

The chain joins TRBV20-1 to TRBJ2-4; D unresolved. The CDR3 is made up of 16 amino acids. CDR1 and CDR2 (germline): DFQATT, SNEGSKA (reference sequence). Trimming removed 6 bases at V and 0 bases at J, with 18 bases between. CDR3 nucleotide sequence: TGCAGTGCCTCCTACCGGAGATTGCTAGCCAAAAACATTCAGTACTTC. Amino acid sequence: CSASYRRLLAKNIQYF.

The CDR3 DNA reads as TGCAGCTACGGGCGGACGAGCACAGATACGCAGTATTTT. The encoded protein is CSYGRTSTDTQYF. The J gene is TRBJ2-3, the V gene TRBV29-1; D call uncertain. Looked up from germline, CDR1 is SQVTM and CDR2 is ANQGSEA. The CDR3 has 13 residues. V shed 8 bases and J shed 0 bases, with 12 bases lying between them.

The chain uses TRBV3-1 and TRBJ2-1, with 12 bases fitting TRBD2. CDR3 length equals 14 residues. Germline loops: CDR1 LGHDT, CDR2 YNNKEL (reference sequence). Trimming removed 4 bases from V and 15 bases from J; junction bases left unmatched: 10. DNA of the CDR3: TGTGCCAGCAGCCTCACTTCTAGCGGGAGGGCTTGGTTCTTC. It yields the protein CASSLTSSGRAWFF.

The chain uses TRBV9 and TRBJ2-6; D is possibly TRBD2 (7 bases). Trimming took 0 bases from V and 2 from J, leaving 9 bases between them. This CDR3 has 16 amino acids. Germline lookup yields CDR1 SGDLS and CDR2 YYNGEE. The CDR3 reads CASSVGEGAGANVLTF. CDR3 nucleotides: TGTGCCAGCAGCGTAGGGGAGGGGGCTGGGGCCAACGTCCTGACTTTC.

This clonotype was recorded at least ten times. The chain links TRBV3-1 to TRBJ2-5; 10 positions agree with TRBD2. The CDR3 runs 15 residues. Germline CDR1 is LGHDT and CDR2 is YNNKEL (reference sequence). J was trimmed by 5 bases and V by 5 bases; bases with no gene match: 8. Here the CDR3 reads CASSFGAGGPETQYF. In DNA form, the CDR3 reads TGTGCCAGCAGCTTCGGAGCGGGAGGGCCGGAGACCCAGTACTTC.

This clonotype was picked up many times. The J gene is TRBJ2-3, the V gene TRBV5-1, with no clear D. The CDR3 is 13 residues long. The germline V and J ends were trimmed by 4 bases and 5 bases, with 11 bases remaining between them. From germline, CDR1 is SGHRS and CDR2 YFSETQ. The CDR3 sequence: CASSRTSGDTQYF. The CDR3 region has the DNA TGCGCCAGCAGCCGCACCTCGGGAGATACGCAGTATTTT.

The sample holds a few counts of this clonotype. The chain uses TRBV19 and TRBJ2-4; D is uncertain. Per germline, CDR1 LNHDA and CDR2 SQIVND (reference sequence). The CDR3 contains 16 residues. Trimming shortened V by 4 bases and J by 3 bases, and 16 bases separated the two germline ends. CDR3 nucleotide sequence: TGTGCCAGTAGTACCTTGGAAAGATTCGGCAAAAACATTCAGTACTTC. It is translated as CASSTLERFGKNIQYF.

This clonotype was counted a few times. The chain joins TRBV6-2 or TRBV6-3 to TRBJ1-1; D unclear. Germline CDR1 is MNHEY and CDR2 is SVGEGT. Trimming took off 7 bases at V and 10 bases at J, with 13 bases between the two ends. The CDR3 covers 11 residues. The CDR3 sequence: CASTWGEGAFF. CDR3 nucleotide sequence: TGTGCCAGCACTTGGGGAGAAGGAGCTTTCTTT.

This clonotype was seen more than once but under ten times. The rearrangement links TRBV6-2 or TRBV6-3 to TRBJ2-7; 9 nucleotides agree with TRBD1. The CDR3 covers 16 residues. J was trimmed by 6 bases and V by 3 bases; bases with no gene match: 12. Germline lookup yields CDR1 MNHEY and CDR2 SVGEGT. The CDR3 is CASSYSAGQGQGEQYF. The DNA of the CDR3 is TGTGCCAGCAGTTATTCCGCCGGACAGGGGCAAGGCGAGCAGTACTTC.